A selection of T cell receptor beta chains follows, all from one sample in a study of blood T cells in healthy people across ages. MiXCR, run by TCRdb on the 5' RACE reads, gives a single entry per CDR3 protein. The table has 550,000 to 650,000 distinct CDR3 sequences, about 28% seen once. What was sequenced was blood. These receptors were obtained from an elderly woman in good health. CDR3s include the opening cysteine and the closing phenylalanine or tryptophan. A D gene is named only where the DNA matches it firmly. Rows give clone size only sometimes, using once, few, many, or a class for an expanded clone.

cdr3_nt cdr3_aa j_call d_call clone_size v_call
TGCAGTGCCCCCCCTTACAGTGAATATAATTCACCCCTCCACTTT CSAPPYSEYNSPLHF TRBJ1-6 . many TRBV20-1
TGTGCCAGCAGGTTTAGCGGGACCCCTTACAATGAGCAGTTCTTC CASRFSGTPYNEQFF TRBJ2-1 TRBD2 many TRBV5-5
TGCAGCGTTGAAGATAGATCCCGAGGCAACATTCAGTACTTC CSVEDRSRGNIQYF TRBJ2-4 . . TRBV29-1
TGTGCCAGCAGCGGCGGGGCCTACTCCTACAATGAGCAGTTCTTC CASSGGAYSYNEQFF TRBJ2-1 . many TRBV9
TGTGCCAGCAGTTCTCCCGGGACAGGGGGCTCATTACCCGGGGAGCTGTTTTTT CASSSPGTGGSLPGELFF TRBJ2-2 TRBD1 . TRBV28
TGCGAGAGCAGCCTGGAGCCCATGGCGGGGGGGGGCAATGAGCAGTTCTTC CESSLEPMAGGGNEQFF TRBJ2-1 TRBD2 few TRBV5-1
TGCGCCAGCACGGTAACACTAGCGGGGATGTCGGATACGCAGTATTTT CASTVTLAGMSDTQYF TRBJ2-3 TRBD2 . TRBV10-2
TGCAGTGCTCTCTCGAGGACAGGGGTGAGGGAGCAGTACTTC CSALSRTGVREQYF TRBJ2-7 TRBD1 . TRBV20-1
TGTGCCACCAGCAATCACGGGACTAGCGAGTTCACAGATACGCAGTATTTT CATSNHGTSEFTDTQYF TRBJ2-3 TRBD2 . TRBV15
TGCAGCGCTTCGCCGGCGGGCAGGGTGGCATCCGGGGAGCTGTTTTTT CSASPAGRVASGELFF TRBJ2-2 . . TRBV29-1
TGTGCCAGCAGTCGTGCGGGGGGGCAAACCGGGGAGCTGTTTTTT CASSRAGGQTGELFF TRBJ2-2 TRBD2 few TRBV27
TGCAGTGCCTCCAGGACAGGCTATGGCTACACCTTC CSASRTGYGYTF TRBJ1-2 TRBD1 . TRBV20-1
TGTGCCAGCAGTCTCGGGGGCTGGAGCACAGATACGCAGTATTTT CASSLGGWSTDTQYF TRBJ2-3 . many TRBV12-3/TRBV12-4
TGCGCCAGCAGCCCAGGGGACGGGCAAGAGACCCAGTACTTC CASSPGDGQETQYF TRBJ2-5 . many TRBV4-3